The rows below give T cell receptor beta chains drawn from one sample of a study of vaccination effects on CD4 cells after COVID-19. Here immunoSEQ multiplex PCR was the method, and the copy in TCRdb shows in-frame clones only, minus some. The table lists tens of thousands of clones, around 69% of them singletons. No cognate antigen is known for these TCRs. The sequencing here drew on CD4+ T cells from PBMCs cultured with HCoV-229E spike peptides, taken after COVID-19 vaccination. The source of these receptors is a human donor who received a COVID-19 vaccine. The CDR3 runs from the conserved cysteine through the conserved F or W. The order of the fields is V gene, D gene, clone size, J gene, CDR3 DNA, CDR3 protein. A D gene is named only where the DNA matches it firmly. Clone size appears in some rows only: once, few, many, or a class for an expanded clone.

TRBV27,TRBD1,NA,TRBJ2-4,TGTGCCAGCAGTCCAGGGACAGGGGGGCGCGTTCAGTACTTC,CASSPGTGGRVQYF
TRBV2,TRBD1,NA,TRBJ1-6,TGTGCCAGCAGTGTTCGACAGGGCGGTTATTCACCCCTCCACTTT,CASSVRQGGYSPLHF
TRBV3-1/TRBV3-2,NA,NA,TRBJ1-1,TGTGCCAGCAGCCAAGGGGGGTCTAACACTGAAGCTTTCTTT,CASSQGGSNTEAFF
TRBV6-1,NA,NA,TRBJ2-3,TGTGCCAGCAGTGAGGGTGGGGGGCCGGGAGATACGCAGTATTTT,CASSEGGGPGDTQYF
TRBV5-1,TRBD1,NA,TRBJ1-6,TGCGCCAGCAGACGCGAGACAGGGTTGGGAAATTCACCCCTCCACTTT,CASRRETGLGNSPLHF
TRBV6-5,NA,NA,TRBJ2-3,TGTGCCAGCAGTTACTCGATCAGGGGCACAGATACGCAGTATTTT,CASSYSIRGTDTQYF
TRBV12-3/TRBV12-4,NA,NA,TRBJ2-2,TGTGCCAGCAGTTTTGGTACACTCGGGGAGCTGTTTTTT,CASSFGTLGELFF
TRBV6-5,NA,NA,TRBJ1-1,TGTGCCAGCAGGACGAAATTCGACAGGAACACTGAAGCTTTCTTT,CASRTKFDRNTEAFF
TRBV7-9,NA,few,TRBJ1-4,TGTGCCAGCAGCTTATCGGGGGGAGGCCATGAAAAACTGTTTTTT,CASSLSGGGHEKLFF
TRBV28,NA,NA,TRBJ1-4,TGTGCCAGCAGTTTATCGGCAGCTACTAATGAAAAACTGTTTTTT,CASSLSAATNEKLFF